This entry lists 22 T cell receptor beta chains sequenced from one sample in a study of cytomegalovirus exposure and HLA in healthy donors. The PCR made use of 60 Vbeta and 13 Jbeta primers. The repertoire was sequenced with immunoSEQ multiplex PCR; TCRdb's copy has only in-frame clones and lacks some. The table shows roughly 200,000 clones, with roughly a tenth occurring only once. Sequenced material: PBMCs. These receptors originate from a woman in her 30s in good health and CMV-seropositive.

The CDR3 coding sequence is TGTGCCAGCAGTCAATACGGACAGGGAATCTATGGCTACACCTTC. It translates to CASSQYGQGIYGYTF. The chain combines TRBV2 with TRBJ1-2, with 8 bases lining up with TRBD1. Per germline, CDR1 SNHLY and CDR2 FYNNEI. This CDR3 is built from 15 residues. J lost 4 bases, V lost 5 bases, and 9 bases had no gene match.

This chain joins TRBV9 and TRBJ2-1; 13 bases are a match to TRBD2. The junction had 8 bases not matched to a gene; V was cut back by 4 bases and J by 10 bases. The CDR3 is made up of 15 amino acids. Germline CDR1 is SGDLS and CDR2 is YYNGEE. CDR3 nucleotide sequence: TGTGCCAGCAGCCCCCGGACTAGCGGGGGTGGGGAGCAGTTCTTC. This encodes CASSPRTSGGGEQFF.

The V call is TRBV4-1, the J call TRBJ1-2; 8 nucleotides line up with TRBD1. CDR3 length: 12 residues. Germline loops: CDR1 MGHRA, CDR2 YSYEKL. With V trimmed by 6 bases and J by 4 bases, 1 base remained unmatched. The CDR3 protein is CASSDRGYGYTF. CDR3 sequence (DNA): TGCGCCAGCAGTGACAGGGGCTATGGCTACACCTTC.

The J gene is TRBJ2-3, the V gene TRBV11-2; 8 nucleotides line up with TRBD2. Trimming at V came to 7 bases and at J to 3 bases, leaving 9 bases not matched to a gene. The CDR3 runs 15 residues. Per the germline V gene, CDR1 is SGHAT and CDR2 is FQNNGV. CDR3 in DNA: TGTGCCAGCACCCGACCGGGACTAGTAACAGATACGCAGTATTTT. Its protein is CASTRPGLVTDTQYF.

The table lists this clone with a few counts. V gene TRBV4-2 combines with J gene TRBJ1-1; D gene ambiguous. The length of the CDR3 is 12 residues. Per germline, CDR1 LGHNA and CDR2 YNFKEQ. V was pared by 1 base and J by 11 bases, with 11 bases between. The CDR3 protein is CASSQVGSPAFF. The CDR3 DNA follows: TGTGCCAGCAGCCAAGTGGGGAGTCCCGCTTTCTTT.

The chain employs TRBV19 and TRBJ2-5; 9 bases agree with TRBD2. The CDR3 spans 17 residues. The ends lost 5 bases at V and 2 bases at J; junction bases unmatched: 12. Germline loops: CDR1 LNHDA, CDR2 SQIVND (reference sequence). The CDR3 loop is CASSLGITSGYQETQYF. For the CDR3, the DNA is TGTGCCAGTAGTCTTGGAATTACTAGCGGGTATCAAGAGACCCAGTACTTC.

There are a few counts of this clone. J is TRBJ1-1 and V is TRBV4-2; no reliable D call. CDR1 LGHNA and CDR2 YNFKEQ come from the germline V gene. Trimming shortened V by 0 bases and J by 12 bases, and 14 bases separated the two germline ends. The CDR3 runs 13 residues. CDR3 bases: TGTGCCAGCAGCCAAGAGTCGTATCCTGGCCCTTTCTTT. Translation: CASSQESYPGPFF.

The chain is built from TRBV9 and TRBJ2-1; the D is unclear. V dropped 3 bases and J dropped 6 bases, with 10 bases sitting between them. Germline CDR1 SGDLS, CDR2 YYNGEE. The CDR3 has 13 amino acids. DNA of the CDR3: TGTGCCAGCAGCGCTCGCTGGGCCAATGAGCAGTTCTTC. It is translated as CASSARWANEQFF.

The J gene is TRBJ2-1, the V gene TRBV11-3, with D possibly matching TRBD1 (5 bases). The CDR3 has 12 residues. Trimming shortened V by 1 base and J by 7 bases, and 5 bases separated the two germline ends. The germline gives CDR1 SGHNT, CDR2 YENEEA. The CDR3 bases are TGTGCCAGCAGCTTAGGACAGAATGAGCAGTTCTTC. The encoded protein is CASSLGQNEQFF.

The chain is built from TRBV11-2 and TRBJ2-1, with D perhaps matching TRBD1 (6 bases). This CDR3 has 17 amino acids. CDR1 and CDR2 (germline): SGHAT, FQNNGV. Trimming pared 1 base from V and 2 bases from J, leaving 15 bases between. In DNA, the CDR3 is TGTGCCAGCAGCTTAGTAGGAGCAGGGGTAGCCTACAATGAGCAGTTCTTC. Translated: CASSLVGAGVAYNEQFF.

This clone was seen more than once but under ten times. The gene calls are TRBV27 and TRBJ1-1; D is ambiguous. The CDR3 is made up of 13 amino acids. Trimming removed 8 bases from V and 3 bases from J, with 13 bases in between. Germline CDR1 is MNHEY and CDR2 is SMNVEV (reference sequence). DNA for the CDR3: TGTGCCAGCGGAGGGATTTTGTACACTGAAGCTTTCTTT. It specifies CASGGILYTEAFF.

This clone showed up just a few times. The chain uses TRBV19 and TRBJ2-1; D is uncertain. Per the germline V gene, CDR1 is LNHDA and CDR2 is SQIVND (reference sequence). The CDR3 totals 13 residues. V shed 3 bases and J shed 6 bases, with 9 bases lying between them. The CDR3 DNA reads TGTGCCAGTAGTATTACCGAGATCAATGAGCAGTTCTTC. Protein product: CASSITEINEQFF. Drawing the rest from reference TRBV19 and TRBJ2-1, the complete variable domain is DGGITQSPKYLFRKEGQNVTLSCEQNLNHDAMYWYRQDPGQGLRLIYYSQIVNDFQKGDIAEGYSVSREKKESFPLTVTSAQKNPTAFYLCASSITEINEQFFGPGTRLTVL.

This clone occurred a few times. V gene TRBV2 combines with J gene TRBJ1-2; 8 bases match TRBD1. From germline, CDR1 is SNHLY and CDR2 FYNNEI. This CDR3 is 14 amino acids long. After removal of 4 bases from V and 2 bases from J, the junction contained 3 bases not matched to a gene. The CDR3 DNA reads TGTGCCAGCAGTGCTGGACAGGGAAACTATGGCTACACCTTC. It translates to CASSAGQGNYGYTF. The variable domain in full, completed from reference TRBV2 and TRBJ1-2, reads EPEVTQTPSHQVTQMGQEVILRCVPISNHLYFYWYRQILGQKVEFLVSFYNNEISEKSEIFDDQFSVERPDGSNFTLKIRSTKLEDSAMYFCASSAGQGNYGYTFGSGTRLTVV.

V and J are TRBV5-1 and TRBJ2-7; 10 bases match TRBD1. The trim removed 5 bases at V and 1 base at J, leaving 9 bases unmatched. This CDR3 is 16 amino acids long. Per germline, CDR1 SGHRS and CDR2 YFSETQ. CDR3 DNA: TGCGCCAGCAGTCCCGGGACAGGGGCCACATCCTACGAGCAGTACTTC. Its translation is CASSPGTGATSYEQYF.

This chain joins TRBV7-9 and TRBJ2-5; TRBD2 matches 10 bases. Trimming cost V 3 bases and J 5 bases; bases outside gene matches: 9. This CDR3 contains 16 residues. The germline V gene has CDR1 SEHNR and CDR2 FQNEAQ (reference sequence). CDR3 amino acids: CASSFSGSGRMETQYF. The CDR3 DNA sequence: TGTGCCAGCAGCTTTTCGGGTAGCGGGAGGATGGAGACCCAGTACTTC.

This chain uses TRBV6-6 with TRBJ1-1; the D is unclear. V was trimmed by 2 bases and J by 1 base, leaving 5 bases between them. The V gene's germline CDR1 is MNHNY and CDR2 SVGAGI (reference sequence). The CDR3 spans 13 residues. CDR3 sequence: CASSYAQNTEAFF. The CDR3, as DNA: TGTGCCAGCAGTTACGCACAGAACACTGAAGCTTTCTTT.

The V call is TRBV6-5, the J call TRBJ2-5; 11 bases line up with TRBD1. The DNA end lines up better with TRBJ2-7; the J call may be wrong. CDR1 and CDR2 (germline): MNHEY, SVGAGI. The CDR3 spans 15 residues. CDR3 protein: CVTAPGTGGSYEQYF. CDR3 sequence (DNA): TGTGTTACAGCACCCGGGACAGGGGGTTCCTACGAGCAGTACTTC.

This clone was observed a handful of times. The genes are TRBV18 and TRBJ1-2; 12 nucleotides align to TRBD1. V lost 3 bases to trimming and J lost 4 bases; unmatched junction nucleotides: 6. The CDR3 is made up of 16 amino acids. The germline V gene encodes CDR1 KGHSH and CDR2 LQKENI. The CDR3, as DNA: TGTGCCAGCTCACCGGGGACAGGGGGCAAGATCTATGGCTACACCTTC. Translating gives CASSPGTGGKIYGYTF.

This clone was detected a few times. This chain joins TRBV5-4 and TRBJ2-7, with D possibly matching TRBD2 (7 bases). V shed 3 bases and J shed 9 bases, with 25 bases lying between them. In germline, CDR1 is SGHNT, CDR2 YYREEE (reference sequence). The CDR3 is made up of 16 amino acids. CDR3 amino acids: CASSSGGAIGTTTQYF. CDR3 DNA: TGTGCCAGCAGCTCCGGGGGCGCCATCGGGACTACCACGCAGTACTTC.

CDR3: CASGTEPLNTEAFF. CDR3 nucleotides: TGCGCCAGCGGGACAGAGCCTTTGAACACTGAAGCTTTCTTT. The rearrangement links TRBV5-1 to TRBJ1-1, with 7 bases that match TRBD1. CDR1 SGHRS and CDR2 YFSETQ come from the germline V gene. After removal of 7 bases from V and 0 bases from J, the junction contained 6 bases not matched to a gene. This CDR3 has 14 amino acids. Looking up the rest from reference TRBV5-1 and TRBJ1-1 gives the full variable domain: KAGVTQTPRYLIKTRGQQVTLSCSPISGHRSVSWYQQTPGQGLQFLFEYFSETQRNKGNFPGRFSGRQFSNSRSEMNVSTLELGDSALYLCASGTEPLNTEAFFGQGTRLTVV.

The chain combines TRBV5-1 with TRBJ1-2; TRBD1 is a possible D gene (6 bases). The ends were cut back, 4 bases at V and 6 bases at J, with 13 bases in the middle. CDR1 is SGHRS and CDR2 is YFSETQ in the germline V gene. The CDR3 has 13 residues. The CDR3 DNA is TGCGCCAGCAGCCCCGAAGGGGGAAATGGCTACACCTTC. Translation: CASSPEGGNGYTF.

On this clone: The CDR3 end shows no conserved phenylalanine or tryptophan, and so a read error is likely. The chain combines TRBV2 with TRBJ1-4; possibly TRBD1 for D (5 bases). CDR3 length: 14 amino acids. Trimming removed 6 bases from V and 8 bases from J, with 16 bases in between. The germline gives CDR1 SNHLY, CDR2 FYNNEI. The CDR3 nucleotides are TGTGCCAGCAGGGAGAGGGGTACGGGAGAAAAACTGTTTTTG. Its protein product is CASRERGTGEKLFL.